This T cell receptor (beta chain) comes out of a study of shared clonotypes between healthy human individuals. Study results and limitations: Sampling involved blood alone; tissue repertoires likely differ.

CD8 cells classed as naive were CD45RO-negative and positively selected for CCR7, excluding terminally differentiated effector memory CD45RA+ cells. The study drew all its donors from Caucasian adults living in Nashville, Tennessee. Note on this clone: The target antigen is unknown.

Several immunoSEQ 96-well plates shared each subset's DNA, each plate a replicate. Generated by immunoSEQ multiplex PCR, the TCRdb table keeps only in-frame clones and is missing some. The sample yields 2 million to 2.5 million clones, about 95% seen once. The sequence derives from a man aged 18-30 years in good health. Sequencing input: naive CD8+ T cells sorted from blood.

In DNA form, the CDR3 reads TGTGCCAGCAGTGAAGAGTGGACCGCCTACGAGCAGTACTTC. This gives the protein CASSEEWTAYEQYF. This chain joins TRBV6-1 and TRBJ2-7; D not certain. Trimming took off 1 base at V and 2 bases at J, with 9 bases between the two ends. There are 14 residues in the CDR3. Germline loops: CDR1 MNHNS, CDR2 SASEGT.